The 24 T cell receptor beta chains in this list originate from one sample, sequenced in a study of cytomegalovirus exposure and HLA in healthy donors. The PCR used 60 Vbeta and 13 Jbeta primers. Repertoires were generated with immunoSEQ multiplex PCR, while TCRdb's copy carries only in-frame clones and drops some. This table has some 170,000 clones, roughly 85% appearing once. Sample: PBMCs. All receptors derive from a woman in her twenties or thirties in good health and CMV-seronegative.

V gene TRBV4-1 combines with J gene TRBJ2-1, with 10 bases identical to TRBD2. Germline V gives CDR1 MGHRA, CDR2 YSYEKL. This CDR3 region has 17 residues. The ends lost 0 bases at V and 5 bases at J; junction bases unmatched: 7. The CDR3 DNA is TGCGCCAGCAGCCAAGATTGGGCTAGCGGGGGACACAATGAGCAGTTCTTC. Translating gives CASSQDWASGGHNEQFF.

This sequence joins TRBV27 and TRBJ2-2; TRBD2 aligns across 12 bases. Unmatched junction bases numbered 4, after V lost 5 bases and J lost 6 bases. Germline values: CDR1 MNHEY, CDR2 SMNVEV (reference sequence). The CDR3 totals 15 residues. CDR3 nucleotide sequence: TGTGCCAGCAGTGCGACTAGCGGGAGCGCCGGGGAGCTGTTTTTT. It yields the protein CASSATSGSAGELFF.

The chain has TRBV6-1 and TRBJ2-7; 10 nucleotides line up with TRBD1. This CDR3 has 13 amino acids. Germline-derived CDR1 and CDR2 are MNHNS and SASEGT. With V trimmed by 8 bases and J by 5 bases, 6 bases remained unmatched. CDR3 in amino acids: CASSRTGGNEQYF. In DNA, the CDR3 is TGTGCCAGCTCTCGGACAGGGGGGAACGAGCAGTACTTC.

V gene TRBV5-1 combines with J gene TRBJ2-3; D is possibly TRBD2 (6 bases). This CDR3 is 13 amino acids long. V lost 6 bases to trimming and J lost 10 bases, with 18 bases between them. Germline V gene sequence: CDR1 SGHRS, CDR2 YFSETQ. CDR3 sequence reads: CASTGFDRGSQYF. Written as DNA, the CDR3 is TGCGCCAGCACAGGGTTCGATCGGGGGTCGCAGTATTTT.

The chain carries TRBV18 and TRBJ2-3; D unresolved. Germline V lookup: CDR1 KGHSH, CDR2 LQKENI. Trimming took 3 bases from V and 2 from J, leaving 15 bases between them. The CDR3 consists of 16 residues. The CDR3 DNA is TGTGCCAGCTCACCGCTTCCAGGAACCAACACAGATACGCAGTATTTT. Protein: CASSPLPGTNTDTQYF.

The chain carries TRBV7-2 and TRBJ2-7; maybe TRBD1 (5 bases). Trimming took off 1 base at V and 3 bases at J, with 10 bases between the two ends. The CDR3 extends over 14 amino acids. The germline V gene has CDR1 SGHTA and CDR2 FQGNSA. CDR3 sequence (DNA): TGTGCCAGCAGCTTAGGACAGACCAACTACGAGCAGTACTTC. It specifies CASSLGQTNYEQYF. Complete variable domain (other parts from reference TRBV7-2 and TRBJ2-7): GAGVSQSPSNKVTEKGKDVELRCDPISGHTALYWYRQSLGQGLEFLIYFQGNSAPDKSGLPSDRFSAERTGGSVSTLTIQRTQQEDSAVYLCASSLGQTNYEQYFGPGTRLTVT.

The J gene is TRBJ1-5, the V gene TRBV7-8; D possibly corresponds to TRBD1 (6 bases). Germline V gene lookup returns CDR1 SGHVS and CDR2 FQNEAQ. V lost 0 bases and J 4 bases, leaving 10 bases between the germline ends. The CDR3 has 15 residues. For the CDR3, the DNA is TGTGCCAGCAGCTTAGCCTTGGGGGCAAATCAGCCCCAGCATTTT. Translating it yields CASSLALGANQPQHF.

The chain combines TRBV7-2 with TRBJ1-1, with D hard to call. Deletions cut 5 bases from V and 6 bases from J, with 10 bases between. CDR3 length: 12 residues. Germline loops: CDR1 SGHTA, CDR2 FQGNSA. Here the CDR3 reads CASSPGVAEAFF. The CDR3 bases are TGTGCCAGCAGCCCCGGGGTGGCTGAAGCTTTCTTT.

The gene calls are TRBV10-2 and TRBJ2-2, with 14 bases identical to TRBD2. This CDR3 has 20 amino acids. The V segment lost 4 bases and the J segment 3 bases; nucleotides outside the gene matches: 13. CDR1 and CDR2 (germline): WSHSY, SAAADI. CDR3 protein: CASSVLAGLAGAGYTGELFF. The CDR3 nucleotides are TGCGCCAGCAGTGTCCTAGCGGGACTAGCGGGAGCGGGGTACACCGGGGAGCTGTTTTTT.

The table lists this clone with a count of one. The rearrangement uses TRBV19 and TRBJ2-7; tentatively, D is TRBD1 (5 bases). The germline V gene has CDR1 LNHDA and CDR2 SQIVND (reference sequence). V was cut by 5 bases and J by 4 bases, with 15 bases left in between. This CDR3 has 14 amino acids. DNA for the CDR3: TGTGCCAGTAGTTGGGGTGACAGACCTTACGAGCAGTACTTC. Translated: CASSWGDRPYEQYF.

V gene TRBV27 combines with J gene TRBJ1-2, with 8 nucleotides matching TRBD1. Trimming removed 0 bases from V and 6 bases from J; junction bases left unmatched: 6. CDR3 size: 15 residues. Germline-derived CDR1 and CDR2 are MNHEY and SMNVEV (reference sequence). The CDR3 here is CASSLSPGGGDGYTF. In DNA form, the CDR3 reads TGTGCCAGCAGTTTATCCCCAGGGGGCGGTGATGGCTACACCTTC.

The chain's CDR3 is CASSSETGPSRREAFF. CDR3 bases: TGTGCCAGCAGCTCCGAAACCGGCCCCTCGCGGCGTGAAGCTTTCTTT. This chain uses TRBV9 with TRBJ1-1, with D unresolved. The length of the CDR3 is 16 residues. V lost 4 bases, J lost 7 bases, and 23 bases lay in between. Germline assignment: CDR1 SGDLS and CDR2 YYNGEE.

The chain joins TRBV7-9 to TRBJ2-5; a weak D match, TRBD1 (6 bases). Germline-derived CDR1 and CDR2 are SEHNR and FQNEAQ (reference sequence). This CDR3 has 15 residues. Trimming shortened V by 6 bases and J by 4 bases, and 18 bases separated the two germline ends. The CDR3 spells CASRAYQGHRETQYF. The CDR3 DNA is TGTGCCAGCAGAGCTTACCAGGGGCATCGAGAGACCCAGTACTTC. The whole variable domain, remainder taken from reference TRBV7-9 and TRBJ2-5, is DTGVSQNPRHKITKRGQNVTFRCDPISEHNRLYWYRQTLGQGPEFLTYFQNEAQLEKSRLLSDRFSAERPKGSFSTLEIQRTEQGDSAMYLCASRAYQGHRETQYFGPGTRLLVL.

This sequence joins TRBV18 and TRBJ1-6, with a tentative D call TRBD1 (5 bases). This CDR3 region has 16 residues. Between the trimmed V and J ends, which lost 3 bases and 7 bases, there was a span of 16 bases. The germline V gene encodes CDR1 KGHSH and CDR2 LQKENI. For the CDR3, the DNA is TGTGCCAGCTCACCCACCCGGGCGGGGGTGAATTCACCCCTCCACTTT. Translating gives CASSPTRAGVNSPLHF. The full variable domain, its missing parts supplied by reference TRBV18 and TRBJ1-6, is NAGVMQNPRHLVRRRGQEARLRCSPMKGHSHVYWYRQLPEEGLKFMVYLQKENIIDESGMPKERFSAEFPKEGPSILRIQQVVRGDSAAYFCASSPTRAGVNSPLHFGNGTRLTVT.

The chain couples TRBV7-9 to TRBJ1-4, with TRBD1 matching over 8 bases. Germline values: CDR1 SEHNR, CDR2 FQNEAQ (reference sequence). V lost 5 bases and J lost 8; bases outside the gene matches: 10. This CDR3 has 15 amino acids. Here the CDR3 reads CASSLDRGKFEKLFF. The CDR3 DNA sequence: TGTGCCAGCAGCCTAGACAGGGGAAAGTTCGAAAAACTGTTTTTT.

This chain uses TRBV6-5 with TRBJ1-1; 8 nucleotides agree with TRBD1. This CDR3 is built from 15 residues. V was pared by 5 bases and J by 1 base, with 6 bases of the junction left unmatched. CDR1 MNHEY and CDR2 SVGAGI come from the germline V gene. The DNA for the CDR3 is TGTGCCAGCAGTCTGGGACAGGATGGGAACACTGAAGCTTTCTTT. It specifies CASSLGQDGNTEAFF.

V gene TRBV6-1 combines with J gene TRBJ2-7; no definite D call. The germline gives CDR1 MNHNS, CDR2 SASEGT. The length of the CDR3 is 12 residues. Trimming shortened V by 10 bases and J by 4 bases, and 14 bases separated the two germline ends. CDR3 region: CAIYAHPYEQYF. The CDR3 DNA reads TGTGCCATCTATGCGCATCCATACGAGCAGTACTTC.

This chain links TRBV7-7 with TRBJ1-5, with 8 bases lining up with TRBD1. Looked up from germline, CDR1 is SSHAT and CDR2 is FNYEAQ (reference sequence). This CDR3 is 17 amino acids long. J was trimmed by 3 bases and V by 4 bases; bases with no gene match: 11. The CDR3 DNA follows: TGTGCCAGCAGCTGTACAGGGGGGGCGGTGGACAATCAGCCCCAGCATTTT. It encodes CASSCTGGAVDNQPQHF.

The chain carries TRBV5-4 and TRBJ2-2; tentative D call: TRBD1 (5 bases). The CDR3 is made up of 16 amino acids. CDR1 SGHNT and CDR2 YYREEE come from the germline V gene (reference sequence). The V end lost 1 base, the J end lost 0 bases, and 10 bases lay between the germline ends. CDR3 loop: CASSLFQGANTGELFF. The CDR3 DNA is TGTGCCAGCAGCTTGTTTCAGGGTGCGAACACCGGGGAGCTGTTTTTT.

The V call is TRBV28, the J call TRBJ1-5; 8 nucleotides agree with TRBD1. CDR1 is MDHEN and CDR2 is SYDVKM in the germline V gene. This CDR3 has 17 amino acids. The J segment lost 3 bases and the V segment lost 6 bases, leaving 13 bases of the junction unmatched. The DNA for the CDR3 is TGTGCCAGCAGACTATCCGGGACAGGAGGTTTCAATCAGCCCCAGCATTTT. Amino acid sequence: CASRLSGTGGFNQPQHF.

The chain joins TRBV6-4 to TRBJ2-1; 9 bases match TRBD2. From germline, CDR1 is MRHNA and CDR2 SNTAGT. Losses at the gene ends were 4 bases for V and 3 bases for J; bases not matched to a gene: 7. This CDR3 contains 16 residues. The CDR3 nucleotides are TGTGCCAGCAGTGTTAATAGCGGGGGAGGCTACAATGAGCAGTTCTTC. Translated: CASSVNSGGGYNEQFF.

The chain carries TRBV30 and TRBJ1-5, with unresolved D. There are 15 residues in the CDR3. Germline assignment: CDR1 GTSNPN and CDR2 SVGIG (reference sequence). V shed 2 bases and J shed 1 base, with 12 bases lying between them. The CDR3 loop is CAWSPERPSNQPQHF. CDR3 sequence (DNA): TGTGCCTGGAGTCCAGAGAGGCCCAGCAATCAGCCCCAGCATTTT.

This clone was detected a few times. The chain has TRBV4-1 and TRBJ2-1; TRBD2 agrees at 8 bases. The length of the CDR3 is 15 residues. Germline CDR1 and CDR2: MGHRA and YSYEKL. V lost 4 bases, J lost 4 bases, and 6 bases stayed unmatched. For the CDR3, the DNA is TGCGCCAGCAGCCCGGGAGGGGGGCCTTACAATGAGCAGTTCTTC. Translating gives CASSPGGGPYNEQFF.

CDR3 sequence reads: CASSVGASTDTQYF. Here the CDR3 DNA reads TGTGCCAGCAGCGTAGGGGCTAGCACAGATACGCAGTATTTT. This rearrangement joins TRBV9 to TRBJ2-3, with D unclear. Looked up from germline, CDR1 is SGDLS and CDR2 is YYNGEE. This CDR3 has 14 amino acids. The germline V and J ends were trimmed by 0 bases and 0 bases, with 5 bases remaining between them.